This T cell receptor (beta chain) stems from a study of blood T cell repertoires in COVID-19. Study at large: The samples span acute and convalescent COVID-19 from the United States, Italy and Spain. T cells, B-cell-depleted T cells, or PBMCs supplied cDNA or gDNA.

Assay: immunoSEQ multiplex PCR; the TCRdb copy retains only in-frame clones and omits some. The table records a few hundred thousand clones, 70% to 90% of them present only once. V lost 5 bases to trimming and J lost 3 bases; unmatched junction nucleotides: 6. Germline lookup yields CDR1 SGHVS and CDR2 FQNEAQ. The CDR3 runs to 15 residues. This clonotype was sampled from a man in his sixties who had recovered from COVID-19. V is TRBV7-8 and J is TRBJ2-1; the match to TRBD1 covers 8 bases. Sequencing used peripheral blood. CDR3 in DNA: TGTGCCAGCAGCACGACGACAGGGGTCTACAATGAGCAGTTCTTC. Its protein is CASSTTTGVYNEQFF.